The following is a T cell receptor beta chain sequence with its context. In its sample, this clone was seen a few times. Its antigen target is currently unknown. No base quality values were provided; no much bigger clone lies one nucleotide off. TCRbeta CDR3 regions were amplified from genomic DNA using the immunoSEQ Assay, a bias-controlled multiplex PCR. The study's processing was this. The number of nucleated cells in each sample was estimated from the amplification of reference gene primers within the assay. Sequence reads were collapsed and filtered to measure the absolute abundance of every unique TCRbeta CDR3 rearrangement. Productive Simpson clonality was computed per sample as the square root of Simpson's diversity index over productive rearrangements. Entries here come from immuneACCESS through TCRdb and include only in-frame sequences with V and J called. Some clones fail to appear in such tables; in the studies checked, an unresolved V gene covers under half of the shortfall, and the cause of the remainder is unknown. V and J calls plus clone size are reproduced from that table; the DNA served to infer D and trimming. For this sample the table gives around 210,000 clones, of which around 85% were detected only once. The ten largest clones add up to 0.8% to 0.95% of the sample.

The data belong to a study of blood T cell repertoires in COVID-19 (dated by TCRdb to the early 2020s). About the investigation overall: Collaborator samples came from the United States, Italy and Spain and covered acute and convalescent phases of COVID-19. The material from the prospective study consisted of cDNA or gDNA derived from T cells, B-cell-depleted T cells, or PBMCs. Subjects who had been exposed to COVID-19, were actively infected with it, or had recovered from it provided the deeply sampled blood TCRbeta repertoires that made up the dataset. The repertoires were released in a freely available public database intended as a resource for research on the immune response to SARS-CoV-2. The samples were drawn from two sources: the first 160 participants of the ongoing ImmuneRACE study, and 1,254 subjects contributed by 6 global collaborators. A de-identified subject ID, COVID-19 status, age in years and sex were almost always included in the sample metadata. Where HLA class I and class II types were available, the types were taken from metadata supplied by the sample provider, not from assay-based typing.

Counted from cysteine to phenylalanine, this CDR3 has 13 amino acids. CDR3 DNA only is kept here, 39 bases in frame from base 1. V and J are truncated by 2 bases and 2 bases respectively, leaving an intervening sequence of 7 bases. The germline V gene (reference sequence) provides CDR1 SGHKS and CDR2 YYEKEE. Broad study findings and their caveats: The amount of clinical and demographic metadata varied by source and participant and was provided uncurated.

One collaborating source in Seattle enrolled patients while the patients were actively infected and followed the patients over time throughout the course of disease. Collaborating institutions collected whole blood in K2EDTA tubes following their own protocols. For TCRbeta analysis, collaborators shipped samples in one of three forms: frozen whole blood, isolated PBMCs, or DNA extracted from either of those sample types. The chain employs TRBV5-5 and TRBJ1-2, with the D gene not confidently named. The source of this sequence is a man aged 55 to 70 with COVID-19, enrolled during active disease. Material: peripheral blood. In nucleotides, the sequence is TGTGCCAGCAGCTTAGGAGGGAACTATGGCTACACCTTC. Its amino acids are CASSLGGNYGYTF.